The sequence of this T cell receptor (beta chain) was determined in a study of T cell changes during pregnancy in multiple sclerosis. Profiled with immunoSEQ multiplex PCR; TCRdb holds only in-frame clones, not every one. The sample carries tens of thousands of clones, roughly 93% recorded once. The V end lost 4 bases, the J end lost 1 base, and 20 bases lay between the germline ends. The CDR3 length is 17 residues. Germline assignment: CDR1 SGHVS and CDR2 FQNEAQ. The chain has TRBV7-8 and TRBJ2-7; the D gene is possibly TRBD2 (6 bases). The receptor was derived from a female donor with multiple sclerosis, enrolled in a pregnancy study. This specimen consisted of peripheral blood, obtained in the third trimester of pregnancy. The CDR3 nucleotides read TGTGCCAGCAGCTCCCTACTCGGGAGTCCTAATTCCTACGAGCAGTACTTC. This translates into CASSSLLGSPNSYEQYF.